This TCR beta chain was captured in a study of identifying expanded T cells in peripheral blood (dated by TCRdb to the late 2010s). Turning to the overall study: Technical replicates were generated by sequencing separate aliquots of the same genomic DNA pool, with four replicates compared pairwise. Findings and caveats that apply to the study as a whole: The binomial model flagged around 1.1 differentially abundant clones between technical replicates, compared with roughly 15 over about two weeks and 19 to 20 over four weeks. The authors expected that over much longer intervals, such as months to years, biological variance in healthy repertoires might increase even further. Across all healthy-donor time intervals, the beta-binomial model significantly cut both the number of clones called differentially abundant and the false-positive rate. In all healthy donors, the variance in clone template counts between samples taken around 14 days apart rose significantly as total template count increased.

The immunoSEQ Assay, which relies on bias-controlled multiplex PCR amplification of genomic DNA, was used to profile TCRbeta CDR3 regions. Turning to the authors' computational methods: To quantify the absolute abundance of each unique TCRbeta CDR3 region, the sequences were collapsed and filtered. Differential abundance was assessed using a binomial (Fisher-equivalent) model and a beta-binomial model in which time-dependent variance fitted from healthy donors was added. Clones with fewer than 5 combined templates were removed, and a clone was called differentially abundant if the clone's Benjamini-Hochberg FDR was below 0.01. The form v = (b*log(k)+a)^2 was used to model beta-binomial variance as a function of total template count across the two samples. TCRdb's version of the immuneACCESS table is confined to in-frame rearrangements and falls short of the full clone set. An unresolved V gene accounts for under half of the shortfall where checked; the remainder is of unknown origin. Clone size and the V and J calls come from that table; the DNA yielded D and trimming. The table for this sample lists about 82,000 clones; approximately 90% of them were counted only once. Clones ranked in the top ten supply roughly 7% of the sample.

Concerning this clone: Its recognized antigen is unknown. No base quality information exists; no much larger clone differs at one position.

Via the germline V gene, CDR1 is SGDLS and CDR2 YYNGEE. V is trimmed back by 0 bases and J by 6 bases, and the junction contains 3 bases that no gene match accounts for. The CDR3 goes from the cysteine to the phenylalanine over 14 residues. CDR3 DNA is the only sequence kept; it has 42 bases, read in frame from the first base. No immune events such as infections were documented for the healthy donors during the collection period. Blood repertoires from healthy donors were used as a training cohort for calibrating time-dependent variance in a beta-binomial model of differential abundance of T-cell clones. The training cohort was composed of some ten healthy donors, 3 female and 7 male. On average the donors were 43 years old, and their ages spanned about 29 to 65 years. Whole blood was collected from each healthy donor at three time points spaced about two weeks apart and obtained from a commercial supplier. Genomic DNA was extracted from unsorted whole blood for immunosequencing.

This receptor was identified in a person between 18 and 70 years old in good health. The V and J segments used are TRBV9 and TRBJ2-1; 7 of the junction bases match TRBD2. Material: blood. Here is the DNA: TGTGCCAGCAGCGTAGGGGGACTACCCAATGAGCAGTTCTTC. Translated, it gives CASSVGGLPNEQFF.